These T cell receptor beta chains were read from a single sample in a study of T-cell memory formation after mild COVID-19. Each CDR3 protein is one row after TCRdb ran MiXCR on the 5' RACE reads. The sample includes under 450,000 distinct CDR3 sequences, about 20% of them seen just once. Material: PBMCs or a T cell subset sorted from them (not recorded which). The receptor set was obtained from a man younger than 35 who had mild COVID-19 (a few samples of this study predate the infection). Cell type and time point are not known. Each CDR3 is given with its conserved first and last residue. The order of the fields is D gene, CDR3 length, V gene, CDR3 protein. A D gene is named only where the DNA matches it firmly.

>TRBD1|15|TRBV5-1
CASGSTGMEGETQYF
>NA|14|TRBV29-1
CSVKAAATNEKLFF
>NA|17|TRBV5-1
CASSLRHNRAHGDTQYF
>NA|19|TRBV5-1
CASSLDGRRSGDWSTEAFF
>TRBD1|14|TRBV20-1
CSARDRGLNTEAFF
>TRBD2|14|TRBV6-2/TRBV6-3
CASERGGYSGELFF
>NA|13|TRBV2
CASRATAAGELFF
>NA|14|TRBV5-1
CASSFSGATDTQYF
>TRBD1|16|TRBV11-2
CASSSDRDRSSYEQYF
>NA|13|TRBV11-1
CASSLDRVGEAFF
>NA|15|TRBV7-2
CASSQARGSTDTQYF
>NA|12|TRBV20-1
CSAKTGNTEAFF
>NA|11|TRBV6-2/TRBV6-3
CASSSPGEQYF
>NA|15|TRBV25-1
CASSVIRATGETQYF
>NA|15|TRBV20-1
CSAQPGPAARETQYF
>NA|15|TRBV18
CASSPAVGYNNEQFF
>NA|13|TRBV12-3/TRBV12-4
CASRGVGEGEAFF
>NA|14|TRBV7-2
CASSLGQGRTEAFF